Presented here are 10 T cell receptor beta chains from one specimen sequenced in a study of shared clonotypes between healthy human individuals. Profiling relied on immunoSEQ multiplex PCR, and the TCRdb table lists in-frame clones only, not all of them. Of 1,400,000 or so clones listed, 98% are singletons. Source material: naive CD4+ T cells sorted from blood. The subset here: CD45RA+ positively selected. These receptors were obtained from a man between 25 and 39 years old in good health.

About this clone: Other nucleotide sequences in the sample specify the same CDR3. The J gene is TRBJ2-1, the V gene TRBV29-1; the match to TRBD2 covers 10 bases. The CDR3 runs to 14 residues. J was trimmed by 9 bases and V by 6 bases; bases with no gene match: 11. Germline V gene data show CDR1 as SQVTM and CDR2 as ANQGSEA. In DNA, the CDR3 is TGCAGCGTCGATCTAGCGGGAGCTGCGGGTGAGCAGTTCTTC. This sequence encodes CSVDLAGAAGEQFF.

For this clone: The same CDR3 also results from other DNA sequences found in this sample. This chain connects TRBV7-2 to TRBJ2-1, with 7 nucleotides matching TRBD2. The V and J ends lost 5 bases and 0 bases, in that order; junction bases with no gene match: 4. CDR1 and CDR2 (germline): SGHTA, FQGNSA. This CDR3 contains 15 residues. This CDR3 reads CASSPPGGSYNEQFF. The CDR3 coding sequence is TGTGCCAGCAGCCCCCCGGGGGGCTCCTACAATGAGCAGTTCTTC.

CDR3 in amino acids: CVNWGDGYTF. The CDR3 DNA is TGCGTAAACTGGGGAGATGGCTACACCTTC. This chain joins TRBV20-1 and TRBJ1-2; D gene uncertain. The CDR3 sequence is 10 residues long. Per the germline V gene, CDR1 is DFQATT and CDR2 is SNEGSKA (reference sequence).

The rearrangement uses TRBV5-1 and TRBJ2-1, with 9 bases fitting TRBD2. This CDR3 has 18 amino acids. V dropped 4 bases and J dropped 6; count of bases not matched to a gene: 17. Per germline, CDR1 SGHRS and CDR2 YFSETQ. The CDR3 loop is CASSPKRVGLAGINEQFF. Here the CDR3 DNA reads TGCGCCAGCAGCCCCAAACGGGTCGGGCTAGCGGGAATCAATGAGCAGTTCTTC.

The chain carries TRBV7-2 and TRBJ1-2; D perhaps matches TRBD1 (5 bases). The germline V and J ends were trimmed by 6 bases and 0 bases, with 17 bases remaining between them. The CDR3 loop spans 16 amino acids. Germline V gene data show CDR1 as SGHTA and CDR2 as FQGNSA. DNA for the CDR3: TGTGCCAGCAGGTTACGCGGCGGGGCCCCTAACTATGGCTACACCTTC. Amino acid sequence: CASRLRGGAPNYGYTF.

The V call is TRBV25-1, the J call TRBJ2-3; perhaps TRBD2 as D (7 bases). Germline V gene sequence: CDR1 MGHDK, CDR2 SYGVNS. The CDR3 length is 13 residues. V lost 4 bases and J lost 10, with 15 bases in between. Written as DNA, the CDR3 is TGTGCCAGCAGTGGCTTCGCGGGGGCGGCGCAGTATTTT. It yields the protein CASSGFAGAAQYF.

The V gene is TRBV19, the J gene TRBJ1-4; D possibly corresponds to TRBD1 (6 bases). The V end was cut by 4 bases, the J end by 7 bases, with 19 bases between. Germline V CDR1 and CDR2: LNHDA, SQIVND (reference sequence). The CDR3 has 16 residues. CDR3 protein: CASSTSRQADFEKLFF. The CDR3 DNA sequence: TGTGCCAGTAGTACAAGTCGACAGGCCGACTTTGAAAAACTGTTTTTT.

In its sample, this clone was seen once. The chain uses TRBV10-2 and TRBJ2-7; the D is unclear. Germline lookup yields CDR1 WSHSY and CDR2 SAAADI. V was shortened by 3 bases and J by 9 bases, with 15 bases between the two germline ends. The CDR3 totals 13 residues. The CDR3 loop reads CASSELRGLGQYF. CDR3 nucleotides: TGCGCCAGCAGTGAACTTCGTGGATTAGGGCAGTACTTC.

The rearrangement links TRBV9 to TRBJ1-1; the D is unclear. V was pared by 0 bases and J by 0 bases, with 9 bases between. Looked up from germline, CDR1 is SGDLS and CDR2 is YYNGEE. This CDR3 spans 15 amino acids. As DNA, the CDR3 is TGTGCCAGCAGCGTAGGGGAGGTTCTGAACACTGAAGCTTTCTTT. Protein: CASSVGEVLNTEAFF.

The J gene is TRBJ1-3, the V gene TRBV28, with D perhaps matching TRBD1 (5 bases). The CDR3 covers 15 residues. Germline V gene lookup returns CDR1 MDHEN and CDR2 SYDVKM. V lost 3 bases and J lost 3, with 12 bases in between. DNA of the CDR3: TGTGCCAGCAGTTTTGCGGGGGAGATTGGAAACACCATATATTTT. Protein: CASSFAGEIGNTIYF.